The entry below describes one T cell receptor (beta chain). Its antigen remains unidentified. Repertoires were generated with immunoSEQ multiplex PCR, while TCRdb's copy carries only in-frame clones and drops some. Of roughly 1,800,000 clones listed, roughly 95% are singletons. This specimen comes from a study of shared clonotypes between healthy human individuals. Findings and caveats of the study: Naive subsets generally exceeded memory subsets in estimated richness. An anticipated effect of sequencing depth on clonotype sharing among donors was recognized.

CDR3 length: 12 residues. Trimming left V 7 bases short and J 4 bases short, with 10 bases between. The V gene's germline CDR1 is SGHVS and CDR2 FNYEAQ. Naive-designated CD8 cells lacked CD45RO, were positively enriched for CCR7, and omitted terminally differentiated effector memory CD45RA+ cells. The receptor was derived from a man between 18 and 35 years old in good health. This chain joins TRBV7-6 and TRBJ1-1; no clear D gene. The specimen was naive CD8+ T cells sorted from blood. The DNA for the CDR3 is TGTGCCAGCACCGACGCGAGCACTGAAGCTTTCTTT. The encoded protein is CASTDASTEAFF.